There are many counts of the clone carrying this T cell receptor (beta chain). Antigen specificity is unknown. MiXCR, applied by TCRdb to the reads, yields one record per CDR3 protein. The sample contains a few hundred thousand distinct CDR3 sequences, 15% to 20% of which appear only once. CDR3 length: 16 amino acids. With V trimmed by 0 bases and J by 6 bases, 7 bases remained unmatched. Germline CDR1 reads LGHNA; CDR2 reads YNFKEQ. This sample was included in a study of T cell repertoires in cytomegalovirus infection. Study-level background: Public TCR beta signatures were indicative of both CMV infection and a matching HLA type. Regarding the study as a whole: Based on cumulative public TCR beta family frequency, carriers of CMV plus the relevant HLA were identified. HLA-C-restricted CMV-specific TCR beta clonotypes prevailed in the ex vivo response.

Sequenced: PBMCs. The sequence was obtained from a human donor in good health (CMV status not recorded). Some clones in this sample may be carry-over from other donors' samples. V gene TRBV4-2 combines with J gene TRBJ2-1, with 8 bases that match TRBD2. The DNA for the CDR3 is TGTGCCAGCAGCCAAGACCTGGGACTAGGGCCCAATGAGCAGTTCTTC. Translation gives CASSQDLGLGPNEQFF.